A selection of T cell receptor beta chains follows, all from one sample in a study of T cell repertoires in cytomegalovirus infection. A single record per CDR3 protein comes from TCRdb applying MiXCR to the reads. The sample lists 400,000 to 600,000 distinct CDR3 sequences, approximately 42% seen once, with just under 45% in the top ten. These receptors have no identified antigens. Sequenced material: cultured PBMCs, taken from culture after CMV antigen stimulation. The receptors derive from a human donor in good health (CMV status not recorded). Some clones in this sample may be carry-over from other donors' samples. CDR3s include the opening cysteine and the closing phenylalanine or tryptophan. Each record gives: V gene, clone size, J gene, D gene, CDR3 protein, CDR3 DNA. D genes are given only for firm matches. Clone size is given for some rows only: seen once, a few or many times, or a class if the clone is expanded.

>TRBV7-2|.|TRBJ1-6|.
CASSRGAGSYNSPLHF
TGTGCCAGCAGCAGGGGGGCCGGGTCCTATAATTCACCCCTCCACTTT
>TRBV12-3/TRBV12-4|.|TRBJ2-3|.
CASSLDYPTDTQYF
TGTGCCAGCAGTTTAGACTACCCCACAGATACGCAGTATTTT
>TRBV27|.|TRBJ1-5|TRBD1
CASRGQGAIQPQHF
TGTGCCAGCAGGGGGCAGGGGGCGATTCAGCCCCAGCATTTT
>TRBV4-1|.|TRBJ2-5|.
CASSQLGARGVTQETQYF
TGCGCCAGCAGCCAATTGGGCGCAAGGGGGGTAACCCAAGAGACCCAGTACTTC
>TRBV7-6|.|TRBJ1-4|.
CASSLERIRTATNEKLFF
TGTGCCAGCAGCTTAGAAAGGATACGTACCGCAACTAATGAAAAACTGTTTTTT
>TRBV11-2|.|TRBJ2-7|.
CASSLAPDHEQYF
TGTGCCAGCAGCTTAGCTCCGGACCACGAGCAGTACTTC
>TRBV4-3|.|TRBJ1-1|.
CASSQGKGWVGTEAFF
TGCGCCAGCAGCCAAGGAAAAGGTTGGGTGGGCACTGAAGCTTTCTTT
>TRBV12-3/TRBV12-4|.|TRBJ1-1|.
CASRGLNTEAFF
TGTGCCAGCAGGGGCCTGAACACTGAAGCTTTCTTT
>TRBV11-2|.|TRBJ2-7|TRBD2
CASEPFAGGVHEQYF
TGTGCCAGCGAACCGTTCGCGGGGGGTGTCCACGAGCAGTACTTC
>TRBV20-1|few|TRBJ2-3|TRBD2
CSASFGLAGALGTDTQYF
TGCAGTGCTAGTTTTGGGCTAGCGGGGGCCCTTGGCACAGATACGCAGTATTTT
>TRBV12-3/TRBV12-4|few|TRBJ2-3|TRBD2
CASSSPSGHTDTQYF
TGTGCCAGCAGTTCCCCTAGCGGACATACAGATACGCAGTATTTT
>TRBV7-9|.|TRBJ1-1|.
CASSSIHPQAFF
TGTGCCAGCAGCTCGATCCATCCCCAAGCTTTCTTT
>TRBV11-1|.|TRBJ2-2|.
CASSLEVGELFF
TGTGCCAGCAGCTTAGAGGTGGGGGAGCTGTTTTTT
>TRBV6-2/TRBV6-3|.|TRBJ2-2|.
CASSYEGGELFF
TGTGCCAGCAGTTACGAAGGCGGGGAGCTGTTTTTT
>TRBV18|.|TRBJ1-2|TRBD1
CASSPKGAYGYTF
TGTGCCAGCTCACCGAAGGGGGCATATGGCTACACCTTC
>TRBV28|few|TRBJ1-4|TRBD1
CASSYQTGGAEKLFF
TGTGCCAGCAGTTATCAGACAGGGGGCGCGGAAAAACTGTTTTTT
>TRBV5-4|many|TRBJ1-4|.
CASSPRGGEKLFF
TGTGCCAGCAGCCCCAGGGGAGGCGAAAAACTGTTTTTT
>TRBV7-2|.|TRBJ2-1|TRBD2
CASSRDSGSYYNEQFF
TGTGCCAGCAGCCGAGATAGCGGGAGCTACTACAATGAGCAGTTCTTC
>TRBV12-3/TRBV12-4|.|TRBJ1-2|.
CASSLYFGGDGYTF
TGTGCCAGCAGTTTATACTTCGGGGGAGACGGCTACACCTTC
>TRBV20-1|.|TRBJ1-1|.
CSGLWGRDTEAFF
TGCAGTGGCCTATGGGGACGGGACACTGAAGCTTTCTTT